What follows are 15 T cell receptor beta chains derived from one specimen sequenced in a study of shared clonotypes between healthy human individuals. Here immunoSEQ multiplex PCR was the method, and the copy in TCRdb shows in-frame clones only, minus some. The sample carries roughly 2 million clones, over 85% recorded once. The material sequenced was naive CD4+ T cells sorted from blood. Subset noted: CD45RA+ positively selected. The receptors come from a young man in good health.

This chain links TRBV4-1 with TRBJ2-1; D is unresolved. CDR3 length: 16 amino acids. CDR1 MGHRA and CDR2 YSYEKL come from the germline V gene. Trimming cost V 7 bases and J 4 bases, with 20 bases left between them. The CDR3 loop is CASKESGSLIYNEQFF. The DNA for the CDR3 is TGCGCCAGCAAGGAGTCGGGTTCGCTTATTTACAATGAGCAGTTCTTC.

Remarks on this clone: The same CDR3 is also encoded by other DNA sequences in this sample. The V and J genes are TRBV5-4 and TRBJ2-7; 7 bases are a match to TRBD1. This CDR3 has 13 residues. Unmatched junction bases numbered 1, after V lost 2 bases and J lost 2 bases. Germline V gives CDR1 SGHNT, CDR2 YYREEE (reference sequence). This CDR3 reads CASSFQGAYEQYF. The DNA for the CDR3 is TGTGCCAGCAGCTTCCAGGGGGCCTACGAGCAGTACTTC.

The V and J genes are TRBV14 and TRBJ2-1, with D unclear. The CDR3 length is 18 residues. The germline gives CDR1 SGHDN, CDR2 FVKESK. Trimming pared 2 bases from V and 8 bases from J, leaving 25 bases between. The CDR3 loop reads CASSQRTPRPDKSDEQFF. DNA for the CDR3: TGTGCCAGCAGCCAAAGAACCCCCCGCCCCGACAAGTCCGATGAGCAGTTCTTC.

CDR3 nucleotide sequence: TGTGCCAGCGTACCGGGGTACCTTGGAGATACGCAGTATTTT. Encoded protein: CASVPGYLGDTQYF. The chain is built from TRBV6-1 and TRBJ2-3, with D perhaps matching TRBD2 (5 bases). CDR3 length: 14 residues. Between the trimmed V and J ends, which lost 8 bases and 5 bases, there was a span of 17 bases. Germline V CDR1 and CDR2: MNHNS, SASEGT.

CDR3 DNA sequence: TGTGCCAGCAGCCCCTCCGGACAGGGGTATGAAAAACTGTTTTTT. Translated: CASSPSGQGYEKLFF. The rearrangement uses TRBV5-4 and TRBJ1-4, with 9 bases identical to TRBD1. In germline, CDR1 is SGHNT, CDR2 YYREEE (reference sequence). V lost 4 bases, J lost 6 bases, and 7 bases stayed unmatched. This CDR3 has 15 amino acids.

On this clone: At one of its ends the junction is not consistent with the germline gene, which may arise from a read error. This rearrangement joins TRBV10-3 to TRBJ1-2; 10 bases are shared with TRBD1. The CDR3 runs 13 residues. The germline V gene has CDR1 ENHRY and CDR2 SYGVKD. The CDR3 region is CASSTTGGTGYTF. The CDR3 bases are TGTGCCAGCAGTACGACAGGGGGCACTGGCTACACCTTC.

V and J are TRBV5-1 and TRBJ2-7; perhaps TRBD1 as D (6 bases). The CDR3 spans 12 residues. The V end was cut by 3 bases, the J end by 12 bases, with 16 bases between. Germline assignment: CDR1 SGHRS and CDR2 YFSETQ. CDR3 sequence reads: CASSSPGGGRYF. CDR3 coding DNA: TGCGCCAGCAGCTCGCCCGGTGGGGGCAGGTACTTC. Full variable domain (missing parts from reference TRBV5-1 and TRBJ2-7): KAGVTQTPRYLIKTRGQQVTLSCSPISGHRSVSWYQQTPGQGLQFLFEYFSETQRNKGNFPGRFSGRQFSNSRSEMNVSTLELGDSALYLCASSSPGGGRYFGPGTRLTVT.

This clone occurred once. This chain links TRBV4-3 with TRBJ2-5; D gene ambiguous. CDR1 and CDR2 from the germline V gene are LGHNA and YSLEER. V lost 3 bases to trimming and J lost 2 bases, with 13 bases between them. This CDR3 has 15 residues. For the CDR3, the DNA is TGCGCCAGCAGCCAGTATCCCCTCGCACAAGAGACCCAGTACTTC. It encodes CASSQYPLAQETQYF.

This clone appeared once. The chain employs TRBV28 and TRBJ2-3; 8 bases agree with TRBD1. Germline CDR1 is MDHEN and CDR2 is SYDVKM. The junction had 6 bases not matched to a gene; V was cut back by 6 bases and J by 4 bases. This CDR3 comprises 14 residues. The CDR3 loop reads CASRLDRVADTQYF. CDR3 bases: TGTGCCAGCAGATTGGACAGGGTTGCAGATACGCAGTATTTT.

This chain connects TRBV2 to TRBJ1-2; D is perhaps TRBD1 (6 bases). In germline, CDR1 is SNHLY, CDR2 FYNNEI. The CDR3 has 17 amino acids. Trimming removed 6 bases from V and 5 bases from J, with 25 bases in between. The CDR3 protein is CASRAGQPSLSFYGYTF. In nucleotides, the CDR3 is TGTGCCAGCAGGGCCGGACAGCCAAGCTTATCTTTTTATGGCTACACCTTC.

This rearrangement joins TRBV7-2 to TRBJ2-1; D is unresolved. Trimming removed 1 base from V and 0 bases from J, with 10 bases in between. There are 16 residues in the CDR3. Germline loops: CDR1 SGHTA, CDR2 FQGNSA. The CDR3 DNA sequence: TGTGCCAGCAGCTTAGGGCCAACCAGCTCCTACAATGAGCAGTTCTTC. It specifies CASSLGPTSSYNEQFF.

CDR3 DNA sequence: TGTGCCAGCCGGGGGGGACCCTACGAGCAGTACTTC. Translated, it gives CASRGGPYEQYF. V and J are TRBV28 and TRBJ2-7, with TRBD2 identical over 8 bases. The germline V gene encodes CDR1 MDHEN and CDR2 SYDVKM. J was trimmed by 2 bases and V by 8 bases; bases with no gene match: 2. The CDR3 runs 12 residues.

This clone has a handful of counts. The V and J genes are TRBV6-1 and TRBJ1-4; D possibly corresponds to TRBD1 (5 bases). The CDR3 sequence is 16 residues long. V lost 3 bases to trimming and J lost 6 bases, with 17 bases between them. The germline CDR1 and CDR2 sequences are MNHNS and SASEGT. In nucleotides, the CDR3 is TGTGCCAGCAGTGATGTTATCGGGCAGGGTCATGAAAAACTGTTTTTT. It translates to CASSDVIGQGHEKLFF.

The chain couples TRBV19 to TRBJ2-2; unclear D gene. Germline loops: CDR1 LNHDA, CDR2 SQIVND (reference sequence). This CDR3 region has 15 residues. V gave up 0 bases and J gave up 5 bases, with 10 bases separating them. CDR3 protein: CASSIEGIRTGELFF. For the CDR3, the DNA is TGTGCCAGTAGTATAGAAGGGATTCGAACCGGGGAGCTGTTTTTT. Using reference TRBV19 and TRBJ2-2 for the parts outside the CDR3, the full variable domain is DGGITQSPKYLFRKEGQNVTLSCEQNLNHDAMYWYRQDPGQGLRLIYYSQIVNDFQKGDIAEGYSVSREKKESFPLTVTSAQKNPTAFYLCASSIEGIRTGELFFGEGSRLTVL.

V usage is TRBV6-5 and J usage is TRBJ2-3; tentative D call: TRBD2 (6 bases). Germline-derived CDR1 and CDR2 are MNHEY and SVGAGI. Trimming removed 4 bases at V and 0 bases at J, with 14 bases between. There are 16 residues in the CDR3. CDR3: CASSSPIAASTDTQYF. CDR3 sequence (DNA): TGTGCCAGCAGTTCCCCTATAGCGGCTAGCACAGATACGCAGTATTTT.